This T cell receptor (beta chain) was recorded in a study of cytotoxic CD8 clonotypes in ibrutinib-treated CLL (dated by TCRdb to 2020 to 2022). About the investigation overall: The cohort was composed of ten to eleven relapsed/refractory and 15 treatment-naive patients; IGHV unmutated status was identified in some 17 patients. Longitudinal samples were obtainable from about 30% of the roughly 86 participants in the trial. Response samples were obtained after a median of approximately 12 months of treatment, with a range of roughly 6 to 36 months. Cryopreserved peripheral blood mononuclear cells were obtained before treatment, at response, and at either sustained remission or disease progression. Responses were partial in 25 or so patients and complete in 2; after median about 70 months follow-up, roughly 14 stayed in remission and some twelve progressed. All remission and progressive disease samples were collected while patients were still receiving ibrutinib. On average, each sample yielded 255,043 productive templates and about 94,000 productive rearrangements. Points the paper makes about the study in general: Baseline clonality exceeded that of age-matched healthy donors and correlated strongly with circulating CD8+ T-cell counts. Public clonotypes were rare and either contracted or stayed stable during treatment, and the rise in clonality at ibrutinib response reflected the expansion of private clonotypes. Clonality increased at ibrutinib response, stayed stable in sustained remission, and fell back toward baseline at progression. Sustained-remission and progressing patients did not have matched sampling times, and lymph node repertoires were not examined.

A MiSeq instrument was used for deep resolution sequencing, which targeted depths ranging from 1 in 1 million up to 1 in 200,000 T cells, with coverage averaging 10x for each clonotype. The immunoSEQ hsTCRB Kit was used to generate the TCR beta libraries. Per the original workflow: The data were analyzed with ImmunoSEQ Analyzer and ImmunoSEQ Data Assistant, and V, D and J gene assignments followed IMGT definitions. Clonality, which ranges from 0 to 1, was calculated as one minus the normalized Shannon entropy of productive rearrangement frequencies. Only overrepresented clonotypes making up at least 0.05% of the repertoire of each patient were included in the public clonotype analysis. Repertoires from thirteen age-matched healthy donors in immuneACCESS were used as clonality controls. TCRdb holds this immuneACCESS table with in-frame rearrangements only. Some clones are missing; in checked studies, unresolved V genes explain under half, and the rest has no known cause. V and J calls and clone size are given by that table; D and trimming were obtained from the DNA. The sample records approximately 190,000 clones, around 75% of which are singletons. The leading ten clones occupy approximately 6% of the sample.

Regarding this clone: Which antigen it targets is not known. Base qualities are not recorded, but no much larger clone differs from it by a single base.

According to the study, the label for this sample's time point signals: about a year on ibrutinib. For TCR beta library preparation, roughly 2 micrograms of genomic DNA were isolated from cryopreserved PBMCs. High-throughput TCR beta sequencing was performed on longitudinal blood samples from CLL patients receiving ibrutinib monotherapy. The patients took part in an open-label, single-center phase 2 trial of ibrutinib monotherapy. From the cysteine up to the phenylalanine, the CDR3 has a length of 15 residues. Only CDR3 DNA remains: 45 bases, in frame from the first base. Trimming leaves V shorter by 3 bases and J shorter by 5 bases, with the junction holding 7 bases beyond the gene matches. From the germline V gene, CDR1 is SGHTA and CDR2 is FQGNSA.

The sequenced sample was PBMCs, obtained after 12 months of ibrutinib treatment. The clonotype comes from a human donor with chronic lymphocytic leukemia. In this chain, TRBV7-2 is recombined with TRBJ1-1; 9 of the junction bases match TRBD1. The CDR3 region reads CASSFSPGQGTEAFF. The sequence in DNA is TGTGCCAGCAGCTTCTCACCGGGACAGGGAACTGAAGCTTTCTTT.